This T cell receptor beta chain was sequenced during a study of shared clonotypes between healthy human individuals. General study findings and limits: Across subsets, estimated richness was generally greater for naive than for memory populations.

About this clone: The target antigen is unknown. The sample contains more than one DNA sequence encoding this CDR3.

The run depth of the assay was deep. The DNA input per sorted-subset replicate PCR was about 220 ng, corresponding to 30,000 or so T cell genomes. Clones were read by immunoSEQ multiplex PCR, and TCRdb kept only the in-frame ones, dropping some. The sample holds about 2.4 million clones, approximately 94% seen once. CDR3 length: 14 amino acids. The germline V and J ends were trimmed by 2 bases and 1 base, with 5 bases remaining between them. Germline V gene lookup returns CDR1 KGHSH and CDR2 LQKENI. The source material was naive CD4+ T cells from PBMCs. Subset of the sample: CD45RA+ positively selected. This chain connects TRBV18 to TRBJ2-2, with D uncertain. This receptor was taken from a young man in good health. Some clones in this sample may be carry-over from other donors' samples. The CDR3 is CASSPTENTGELFF. In DNA, the CDR3 is TGTGCCAGCTCACCAACCGAGAACACCGGGGAGCTGTTTTTT.